The 5 T cell receptor beta chains presented below share a single source sample, sequenced in a study of blood T cell repertoires in COVID-19. Measured with immunoSEQ multiplex PCR; TCRdb has only the in-frame clones, and not every one. The sample has more than 200,000 clones; 70% to 90% are singletons. Sequenced material: PBMCs or T cells enriched from blood (not recorded which). The receptor source for this set is a man aged 30-40 years who had recovered from COVID-19.

About this clone: In the same sample, other DNA sequences code for this CDR3. The J gene is TRBJ1-3, the V gene TRBV7-8; the D is unclear. The CDR3 spans 14 residues. Germline CDR1 and CDR2: SGHVS and FQNEAQ. Trimming removed 7 bases at V and 0 bases at J, with 10 bases between. The CDR3, as DNA: TGTGCCAGCATCGTCGTGAGCTCTGGAAACACCATATATTTT. Translation gives CASIVVSSGNTIYF.

The V and J genes are TRBV18 and TRBJ1-6; perhaps TRBD1 as D (6 bases). V lost 2 bases, J lost 8 bases, and 13 bases lay in between. The germline CDR1 and CDR2 sequences are KGHSH and LQKENI. The CDR3 covers 15 residues. CDR3 bases: TGTGCCAGCTCACCAGAACAGGGTCGGCATTCACCCCTCCACTTT. The encoded protein is CASSPEQGRHSPLHF. The full variable domain, in which reference TRBV18 and TRBJ1-6 provide the parts outside the CDR3, is NAGVMQNPRHLVRRRGQEARLRCSPMKGHSHVYWYRQLPEEGLKFMVYLQKENIIDESGMPKERFSAEFPKEGPSILRIQQVVRGDSAAYFCASSPEQGRHSPLHFGNGTRLTVT.

The chain employs TRBV10-3 and TRBJ1-1, with 7 bases matching TRBD1. Germline V gene sequence: CDR1 ENHRY, CDR2 SYGVKD. The V segment lost 6 bases and the J segment 6 bases; nucleotides outside the gene matches: 16. This CDR3 has 16 residues. The CDR3 region is CAISGQDTRMGAEAFF. CDR3 nucleotide sequence: TGTGCCATCAGCGGACAGGACACCCGAATGGGCGCTGAAGCTTTCTTT.

This chain connects TRBV5-4 to TRBJ2-1, with a possible D match to TRBD2 (6 bases). V lost 4 bases, J lost 2 bases, and 13 bases lay in between. Germline V gene sequence: CDR1 SGHNT, CDR2 YYREEE (reference sequence). There are 15 residues in the CDR3. CDR3 residues: CASSIYGSPYNEQFF. The DNA of the CDR3 is TGTGCCAGCAGCATTTACGGGAGTCCCTACAATGAGCAGTTCTTC. The full variable domain, with the rest looked up from reference TRBV5-4 and TRBJ2-1, is ETGVTQSPTHLIKTRGQQVTLRCSSQSGHNTVSWYQQALGQGPQFIFQYYREEENGRGNFPPRFSGLQFPNYSSELNVNALELDDSALYLCASSIYGSPYNEQFFGPGTRLTVL.

The rearrangement uses TRBV7-2 and TRBJ1-5; tentative D call: TRBD1 (5 bases). The germline V gene has CDR1 SGHTA and CDR2 FQGNSA. The CDR3 is 14 amino acids. V lost 3 bases, J lost 2 bases, and 8 bases lay in between. The chain's CDR3 is CASSFRGGNQPQHF. DNA for the CDR3: TGTGCCAGCAGCTTTCGGGGGGGCAATCAGCCCCAGCATTTT.